The 15 T cell receptor beta chains reported below all come from one sample, sequenced in a study of T cells in tuberculosis. The time point denotes: new active TB diagnosis, blood taken before or within 7 days of starting treatment. The assay was immunoSEQ multiplex PCR, and TCRdb's table has in-frame clones only and misses some. The sample gives about 33,000 clones, 92% of which show up once; 7% is in the top ten. Sample: PBMCs, taken at tuberculosis diagnosis. The source is an adult with tuberculosis. Some clones in this sample may be carry-over from other donors' samples.

This clone was picked up one time. This chain uses TRBV1 with TRBJ2-7; TRBD2 reflects the table's D call only, with no check against the DNA. TRBV1 is labeled a pseudogene. The CDR3 length is 16 residues. CDR3 amino acids: CTSSHLRLARAYEQYF. The CDR3 DNA is TGCACCAGCAGCCACCTGCGACTAGCGAGAGCCTACGAGCAGTACTTC.

V gene TRBV11-2 combines with J gene TRBJ1-1, with D maybe TRBD1 (5 bases). Germline CDR1 and CDR2: SGHAT and FQNNGV. CDR3 length: 13 residues. The ends were cut back, 3 bases at V and 1 base at J, with 6 bases in the middle. The CDR3 bases are TGTGCCAGCAGCTTGGGGGGGAACACTGAAGCTTTCTTT. Its translation is CASSLGGNTEAFF.

The gene calls are TRBV25-1 and TRBJ1-1, with TRBD1 identical over 7 bases. Germline loops: CDR1 MGHDK, CDR2 SYGVNS. This CDR3 has 15 amino acids. V lost 3 bases and J lost 6; bases outside the gene matches: 10. Here the CDR3 reads CASSDQQGIISEAFF. CDR3 nucleotide sequence: TGTGCCAGCAGTGACCAACAGGGGATCATTTCTGAAGCTTTCTTT.

This clone was counted between two and nine times. The chain couples TRBV10-3 to TRBJ2-1; a possible D gene is TRBD2 (6 bases). V was pared by 3 bases and J by 6 bases, with 15 bases between. Germline CDR1 is ENHRY and CDR2 is SYGVKD. This CDR3 has 15 amino acids. CDR3 DNA sequence: TGTGCCATCAGTGATTCGACTAGACGGGTCAATGAGCAGTTCTTC. This sequence encodes CAISDSTRRVNEQFF.

The rearrangement uses TRBV6-1 and TRBJ2-1; D may be TRBD1 (6 bases). Germline CDR1 is MNHNS and CDR2 is SASEGT. The length of the CDR3 is 13 residues. Between the trimmed V and J ends, which lost 11 bases and 13 bases, there was a span of 24 bases. CDR3 DNA: TGTGCCGGACGGGACACCAATCGAGACCCACAGTTCTTC. It codes for CAGRDTNRDPQFF.

The genes are TRBV7-2 and TRBJ2-3; D not resolved. V lost 2 bases and J 2 bases, leaving 5 bases between the germline ends. Germline-derived CDR1 and CDR2 are SGHTA and FQGNSA. CDR3 length: 13 residues. The CDR3 sequence is CASSLLNTDTQYF. In nucleotides, the CDR3 is TGTGCCAGCAGCTTACTAAACACAGATACGCAGTATTTT.

In this sample, this clone turned up once. The V gene is TRBV27, the J gene TRBJ2-1; 9 nucleotides agree with TRBD1. The ends lost 6 bases at V and 7 bases at J; junction bases unmatched: 13. The CDR3 spans 16 residues. Germline-derived CDR1 and CDR2 are MNHEY and SMNVEV (reference sequence). The CDR3 DNA reads as TGTGCCAGCAGCCCACTTACCGGGACAGGGTTGAATGAGCAGTTCTTC. Translating gives CASSPLTGTGLNEQFF.

The chain joins TRBV7-2 to TRBJ2-1; TRBD2 agrees at 8 bases. There are 16 residues in the CDR3. With 4 bases clipped from V and 7 bases from J, the junction kept 12 bases outside the gene matches. CDR1 is SGHTA, CDR2 FQGNSA, per germline. CDR3 nucleotides: TGTGCCAGCAGCTGGAGGGAGGCGGGGGGTAGTAATGAGCAGTTCTTC. Residues: CASSWREAGGSNEQFF.

The J gene is TRBJ1-3, the V gene TRBV2, with D perhaps TRBD1 (6 bases). The CDR3 spans 17 residues. V was trimmed by 6 bases and J by 4 bases, leaving 22 bases between them. In germline, CDR1 is SNHLY, CDR2 FYNNEI. CDR3 region: CASSGTRNRDSGNTIYF. The CDR3 bases are TGTGCCAGCAGCGGAACACGAAACAGGGATTCCGGAAACACCATATATTTT.

The rearrangement uses TRBV21-1 and TRBJ2-5; the D segment call TRBD1 is taken from the table without a DNA check. TRBV21-1 is a listed pseudogene. CDR3 size: 18 residues. CDR3 sequence reads: CASRTPDRAPKIKETQYF. DNA for the CDR3: TGTGCCAGCAGGACCCCCGACAGAGCACCGAAGATAAAAGAGACCCAGTACTTC.

In this sample, this clone turned up once. CDR3: CASSIAGMNTEAFF. The DNA for the CDR3 is TGTGCCAGTAGTATAGCAGGGATGAACACTGAAGCTTTCTTT. The gene calls are TRBV19 and TRBJ1-1, with D perhaps matching TRBD1 (5 bases). From germline, CDR1 is LNHDA and CDR2 SQIVND (reference sequence). V lost 1 base, J lost 0 bases, and 6 bases lay in between. The length of the CDR3 is 14 residues.

This rearrangement joins TRBV6-1 to TRBJ1-3; D gene ambiguous. The ends were cut back, 2 bases at V and 0 bases at J, with 23 bases in the middle. The CDR3 runs to 20 residues. Germline CDR1 and CDR2: MNHNS and SASEGT. The CDR3 protein is CASSERNPVSWGDSGNTIYF. CDR3 DNA sequence: TGTGCCAGCAGTGAAAGGAACCCGGTGTCTTGGGGAGACTCTGGAAACACCATATATTTT.

The chain has TRBV12-5 and TRBJ2-7, with D tentatively TRBD1 (6 bases). V shed 8 bases and J shed 7 bases, with 12 bases lying between them. CDR1 and CDR2 (germline): LGHNT, FRNRAP. The CDR3 length is 11 residues. This CDR3 reads CASHPGEEQYF. DNA for the CDR3: TGTGCTAGTCATCCAGGGGAGGAGCAGTACTTC.

This chain connects TRBV6-1 to TRBJ1-2, with 9 bases aligning to TRBD1. CDR3 length: 12 residues. CDR1 MNHNS and CDR2 SASEGT come from the germline V gene. After removal of 10 bases from V and 3 bases from J, the junction contained 3 bases not matched to a gene. CDR3 sequence: CAIQGADYGYTF. In nucleotides, the CDR3 is TGTGCCATACAGGGGGCCGACTATGGCTACACCTTC.

The J gene is TRBJ2-1, the V gene TRBV5-1; D is perhaps TRBD1 (5 bases). The CDR3 totals 14 residues. Trimming cost V 0 bases and J 5 bases, with 9 bases left between them. Germline CDR1 reads SGHRS; CDR2 reads YFSETQ. The CDR3 loop is CASSLVQENNEQFF. In DNA form, the CDR3 reads TGCGCCAGCAGCTTGGTACAGGAAAACAATGAGCAGTTCTTC.